This T cell receptor beta chain is drawn from a study of cytomegalovirus exposure and HLA in healthy donors. The assay was immunoSEQ multiplex PCR, and TCRdb's table has in-frame clones only and misses some. The table lists 120,000 to 150,000 clones, more than 85% of them singletons, with approximately 0.7% in the top ten. Trimming took off 6 bases at V and 2 bases at J, with 9 bases between the two ends. The V gene's germline CDR1 is MNHNY and CDR2 SVGAGI (reference sequence). The CDR3 spans 13 residues. The clonotype originates from a man between 18 and 29 years old in good health and CMV-seronegative. The sequenced material came from PBMCs. The chain carries TRBV6-6 and TRBJ2-3, with unresolved D. CDR3 region: CASRVESTDTQYF. DNA for the CDR3: TGTGCCAGCAGAGTAGAATCCACAGATACGCAGTATTTT.